A selection of T cell receptor beta chains follows, all from one sample in a study of Ad26.COV2.S vaccination and SARS-CoV-2 variants. The protocol was immunoSEQ multiplex PCR, while the TCRdb copy is restricted to in-frame clones and leaves out a portion. Of 350,000 to 550,000 clones in the sample, 89% were seen once. The material was peripheral blood, obtained in a trial of Ad26.COV2.S vaccine versus placebo. The receptors here all came from a person aged 18 to 59 who received the Ad26.COV2.S COVID-19 vaccine or a placebo. CDR3s include the opening cysteine and the closing phenylalanine or tryptophan. Each record gives: CDR3 protein, V gene, J gene.

CDR3 protein: CASSLRTISPQETQYF
V gene: TRBV3-1/TRBV3-2
J gene: TRBJ2-5

CDR3 protein: CASTFYGTGTNTEAFF
V gene: TRBV18
J gene: TRBJ1-1

CDR3 protein: CASSPRTGLGYGYTF
V gene: TRBV27
J gene: TRBJ1-2

CDR3 protein: CSVEGIGGRGGELFF
V gene: TRBV29-1
J gene: TRBJ2-2

CDR3 protein: CASREFEAAQETQYF
V gene: TRBV7-9
J gene: TRBJ2-5

CDR3 protein: CASSRTREKANYGYTF
V gene: TRBV7-8
J gene: TRBJ1-2

CDR3 protein: CASIKGPNQPQHF
V gene: TRBV28
J gene: TRBJ1-5

CDR3 protein: CASSLVPGLGTEAFF
V gene: TRBV5-1
J gene: TRBJ1-1

CDR3 protein: CASSFVSGGAFSAQYF
V gene: TRBV28
J gene: TRBJ2-3

CDR3 protein: CASSPDRGAHEQYF
V gene: TRBV19
J gene: TRBJ2-7

CDR3 protein: CASSPQAGGEDTQYF
V gene: TRBV27
J gene: TRBJ2-3

CDR3 protein: CASSVTQGGSPLHF
V gene: TRBV11-3
J gene: TRBJ1-6

CDR3 protein: CATSDPGTGYEQYF
V gene: TRBV24-1
J gene: TRBJ2-7

CDR3 protein: CASSLQEDTEAFF
V gene: TRBV5-1
J gene: TRBJ1-1

CDR3 protein: CASSPPGFRMNTEAFF
V gene: TRBV7-9
J gene: TRBJ1-1

CDR3 protein: CASSLAPPGLSGELFF
V gene: TRBV11-3
J gene: TRBJ2-2

CDR3 protein: CASSQATGTDAYEQYF
V gene: TRBV4-3
J gene: TRBJ2-7

CDR3 protein: CASSLDFRSRYNEQFF
V gene: TRBV5-5
J gene: TRBJ2-1

CDR3 protein: CASSQLRAVGLAGETQYF
V gene: TRBV4-1
J gene: TRBJ2-5

CDR3 protein: CASSYGQGLAEQYF
V gene: TRBV6-5
J gene: TRBJ2-7

CDR3 protein: CASSRTANTEAFF
V gene: TRBV7-3
J gene: TRBJ1-1

CDR3 protein: CASRNSPGRTGYQETQYF
V gene: TRBV28
J gene: TRBJ2-5